The 3 T cell receptor beta chains given below trace back to one sample, sequenced in a study of T cell responses to AZD1222 COVID-19 vaccine. Sequencing was performed with immunoSEQ multiplex PCR; in TCRdb, only in-frame clones are kept and a portion is missing. In the table there are about 150,000 clones, about 91% of which are singletons. Sequences were derived from peripheral blood, sampled on day 0 of AZD1222 vaccination. The receptor source for this set is an adult in good health.

The chain recombines TRBV11-3 with TRBJ2-3; 7 bases fit TRBD2. The CDR3 covers 14 residues. Trimming took 5 bases from V and 6 from J; bases not matched to a gene: 8. The germline V gene encodes CDR1 SGHNT and CDR2 YENEEA. The CDR3 DNA is TGTGCCAGCAGCCGGGCGGGAGACGTTGATACGCAGTATTTT. It translates to CASSRAGDVDTQYF.

This chain connects TRBV19 to TRBJ1-5, with D maybe TRBD1 (6 bases). This CDR3 contains 15 residues. Trimming shortened V by 8 bases and J by 3 bases, and 17 bases separated the two germline ends. In germline, CDR1 is LNHDA, CDR2 SQIVND (reference sequence). This chain's CDR3 is CASQRTAEFNQPQHF. The CDR3 bases are TGTGCCAGTCAACGGACAGCTGAATTCAATCAGCCCCAGCATTTT.

The chain combines TRBV5-1 with TRBJ2-3; no clear D gene. Trimming shortened V by 2 bases and J by 1 base, and 11 bases separated the two germline ends. This CDR3 region has 15 residues. The V gene's germline CDR1 is SGHRS and CDR2 YFSETQ. The CDR3, as DNA: TGCGCCAGCAGCTTCAGCCTGAAGGGCACAGATACGCAGTATTTT. Its protein is CASSFSLKGTDTQYF.